The T cell receptor beta chain under discussion was sequenced for a study of cytomegalovirus exposure and HLA in healthy donors. General observations from the study: Across donors, presence/absence analyses took sequencing depth to be roughly uniform.

As concerns this clone: Its antigen is currently unknown.

This CDR3 has 14 amino acids. Germline CDR1 reads SGHDN; CDR2 reads FVKESK. V shed 0 bases and J shed 6 bases, with 11 bases lying between them. The PCR ran on 60 Vbeta and 13 Jbeta primers. Libraries were prepared by immunoSEQ multiplex PCR; TCRdb keeps only in-frame clonotypes and omits some of them. The sample includes 90,000 to 150,000 clones, 60% to 80% of them seen just once. V and J are TRBV14 and TRBJ1-1; unclear D gene. This receptor was obtained from a man between 50 and 59 years old in good health and CMV-seropositive. Sequences were obtained from PBMCs. Here the CDR3 reads CASSQDLLPAEAFF. CDR3 in DNA: TGTGCCAGCAGCCAAGATCTATTACCGGCTGAAGCTTTCTTT.